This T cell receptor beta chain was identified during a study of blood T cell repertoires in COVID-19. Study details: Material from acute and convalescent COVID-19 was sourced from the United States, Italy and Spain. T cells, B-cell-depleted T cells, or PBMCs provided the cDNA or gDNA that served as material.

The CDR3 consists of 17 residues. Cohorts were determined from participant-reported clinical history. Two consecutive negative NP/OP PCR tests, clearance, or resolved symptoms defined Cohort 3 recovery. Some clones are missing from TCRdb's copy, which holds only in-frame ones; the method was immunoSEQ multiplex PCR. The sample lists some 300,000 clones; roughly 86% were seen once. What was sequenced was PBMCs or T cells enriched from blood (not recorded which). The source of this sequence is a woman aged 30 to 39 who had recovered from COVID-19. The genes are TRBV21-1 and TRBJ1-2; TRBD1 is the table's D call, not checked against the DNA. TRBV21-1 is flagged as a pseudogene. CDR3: CASSKKLAQQDNYGYTF. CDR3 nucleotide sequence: TGTGCCAGCAGCAAAAAACTTGCGCAGCAGGATAACTATGGCTACACCTTC.